Following are 28 T cell receptor beta chains from one sample sequenced in a study of regulatory T cells in long-lasting Graves disease. The time point denotes: persistent/refractory GD, antithyroid drugs over 5 years with positive TRAb. The TCR library used RNA extracted from PBMCs. Construction of the TCR beta libraries employed iRepertoire HTBI primers in conjunction with Arm-PCR of CDR3 regions. TCRdb reanalysed the multiplex PCR reads using MiXCR and keeps one entry per CDR3 protein. The sample consists of 250,000 to 300,000 distinct CDR3 sequences, around 21% of them appearing once. The source material was peripheral blood mononuclear cells (PBMCs), sampled when the disease was refractory, from a patient treated with antithyroid drugs. The receptor source for this set is a female donor with Graves disease.

This clonotype was observed many times. V and J are TRBV28 and TRBJ2-7; D is possibly TRBD1 (6 bases). Deletions cut 6 bases from V and 7 bases from J, with 19 bases between. The CDR3 spans 14 residues. Looked up from germline, CDR1 is MDHEN and CDR2 is SYDVKM. The DNA of the CDR3 is TGTGCCAGCAGCCAAGGGGGTTCCCATCTGGAGCAGTACTTC. Protein product: CASSQGGSHLEQYF.

The chain carries TRBV3-1 and TRBJ2-3; 8 bases are a match to TRBD2. Losses at the gene ends were 2 bases for V and 3 bases for J; bases not matched to a gene: 4. CDR1 and CDR2 (germline): LGHDT, YNNKEL (reference sequence). CDR3 length: 15 amino acids. In nucleotides, the CDR3 is TGTGCCAGCAGCCAACCGGGAGGGCCTACAGATACGCAGTATTTT. It translates to CASSQPGGPTDTQYF.

This clonotype was counted ten times or more. V gene TRBV6-5 combines with J gene TRBJ1-4; weak D call: TRBD1 (6 bases). Trimming pared 3 bases from V and 12 bases from J, leaving 14 bases between. CDR3 length: 13 amino acids. The V gene's germline CDR1 is MNHEY and CDR2 SVGAGI. CDR3 residues: CASSYRTDDQLFF. CDR3 bases: TGTGCCAGCAGTTATCGGACAGATGATCAACTGTTTTTT.

This clonotype was seen repeatedly, ten times or more. V is TRBV11-2 and J is TRBJ1-4; D unclear. This CDR3 has 15 amino acids. The V gene lost 1 base and the J gene lost 4 bases, with 10 bases spanning the gap. Germline values: CDR1 SGHAT, CDR2 FQNNGV. CDR3 loop: CASSLAGSYNEKLFF. CDR3 DNA: TGTGCCAGCAGCTTAGCAGGCAGCTATAATGAAAAACTGTTTTTT.

Notes on this clonotype: This clone may be a read error of a much larger clone one base away. CDR3 residues: CASSYSPGTGNPKTGAFF. The CDR3 nucleotides read TGTGCCAGCAGTTACTCGCCCGGGACAGGGAACCCCAAAACTGGAGCTTTCTTT. The chain combines TRBV6-5 with TRBJ1-1, with TRBD1 identical over 9 bases. Germline V lookup: CDR1 MNHEY, CDR2 SVGAGI. There are 18 residues in the CDR3.

This clonotype has a handful of counts. CDR3 region: CASSSGLAAINEQFF. The CDR3 nucleotides read TGTGCCAGCAGTTCGGGACTAGCGGCGATCAATGAGCAGTTCTTC. The J gene is TRBJ2-1, the V gene TRBV12-3 or TRBV12-4; 11 positions match TRBD2. After removal of 4 bases from V and 6 bases from J, the junction contained 5 bases not matched to a gene. The CDR3 covers 15 residues.

The genes are TRBV2 and TRBJ2-1, with TRBD2 identical over 9 bases. Germline CDR1 SNHLY, CDR2 FYNNEI. V was clipped by 4 bases and J by 0 bases; unmatched bases: 1. The CDR3 extends over 15 amino acids. The CDR3 bases are TGTGCCAGCAGTGTGACTAGCGGCTCCTACAATGAGCAGTTCTTC. This encodes CASSVTSGSYNEQFF.

This clonotype showed up just once. A much larger clone differs from this one at a single base, so this may be a read error. This chain links TRBV10-3 with TRBJ2-5; a weak D match, TRBD1 (6 bases). The CDR3 covers 12 residues. Germline-derived CDR1 and CDR2 are ENHRY and SYGVKD. V was cut by 8 bases and J by 5 bases, with 12 bases left in between. CDR3 DNA: TGTGCCATCTCAAGGGGGTTCGAGACCCAGTACTTC. Translation gives CAISRGFETQYF.

Ten or more counts support this clonotype. The V call is TRBV9, the J call TRBJ1-1; 9 bases are a match to TRBD1. The germline V gene has CDR1 SGDLS and CDR2 YYNGEE. This CDR3 contains 15 residues. V shed 1 base and J 5 bases; nucleotides not matched to a gene: 6. As DNA, the CDR3 is TGTGCCAGCAGCGTAACACAGGGGGCATATACTGAAGCTTTCTTT. Encoded protein: CASSVTQGAYTEAFF.

The chain is built from TRBV7-9 and TRBJ1-4, with D possibly TRBD1 on 5 matching bases. Germline CDR1 SEHNR, CDR2 FQNEAQ (reference sequence). Trimming pared 1 base from V and 10 bases from J, leaving 19 bases between. The CDR3 length is 16 residues. CDR3 nucleotides: TGTGCCAGCAGCTTAGAAGGTGCGGGAAGGGGAGGAAAACTGTTTTTT. It yields the protein CASSLEGAGRGGKLFF.

The rearrangement joins TRBV28 to TRBJ2-2, with TRBD2 identical over 9 bases. CDR1 is MDHEN and CDR2 is SYDVKM in the germline V gene. J lost 6 bases, V lost 3 bases, and 5 bases had no gene match. The CDR3 spans 15 residues. This CDR3 is CASSLVAGVPGELFF. CDR3 in DNA: TGTGCCAGCAGTTTGGTAGCGGGAGTCCCCGGGGAGCTGTTTTTT.

As concerns this clonotype: This may be a read error, as it is one base from a much larger clone. This chain connects TRBV28 to TRBJ2-5; maybe TRBD2 (5 bases). The germline V gene has CDR1 MDHEN and CDR2 SYDVKM. This CDR3 has 14 residues. CDR3 sequence reads: CAGSFSSYQETQYF. CDR3 in DNA: TGTGCCGGCAGTTTTTCTAGCTACCAAGAGACCCAGTACTTC.

This clonotype was seen ten or more times. The chain carries TRBV6-9 and TRBJ2-7; 7 nucleotides align to TRBD1. The CDR3 runs to 15 residues. The junction had 12 bases not matched to a gene; V was cut back by 3 bases and J by 7 bases. The germline V gene has CDR1 MNHGY and CDR2 SVAAGI. The CDR3 coding sequence is TGTGCCAGCAGTTACACCAGGGGGTCAGGAGGAGAGCAGTACTTC. Encoded protein: CASSYTRGSGGEQYF.

About this clonotype itself: One end of the junction fails to match germline, which may point to a read error. The chain uses TRBV28 and TRBJ1-6, with no clear D. Germline CDR1 is MDHEN and CDR2 is SYDVKM. This CDR3 has 13 amino acids. CDR3 in DNA: TGTGCCAGCAGTTTAGTGATGAATTCACCCCCCCACTTT. The encoded protein is CASSLVMNSPPHF.

This clonotype was found many times. The gene calls are TRBV28 and TRBJ2-7; TRBD2 aligns across 9 bases. Germline trimming cut 7 bases from V and 7 bases from J; bases unmatched to any gene: 2. This CDR3 comprises 11 residues. In germline, CDR1 is MDHEN, CDR2 SYDVKM. The CDR3 DNA sequence: TGTGCCAGCATGCTAGCGGGGGAGCAGTACTTC. Amino acid sequence: CASMLAGEQYF.

This clonotype has more than one count but fewer than ten. The rearrangement links TRBV20-1 to TRBJ2-7; unclear D gene. The ends were cut back, 0 bases at V and 4 bases at J, with 16 bases in the middle. CDR1 is DFQATT, CDR2 SNEGSKA, per germline (reference sequence). There are 15 residues in the CDR3. The DNA of the CDR3 is TGCAGTGCTAGAGAGGTGGTAGCTCCCCAATACGAGCAGTACTTC. Protein: CSAREVVAPQYEQYF.

This chain joins TRBV4-3 and TRBJ1-6, with TRBD1 matching over 8 bases. The CDR3 sequence is 15 residues long. V was clipped by 4 bases and J by 9 bases; unmatched bases: 8. CDR1 and CDR2 (germline): LGHNA, YSLEER. The CDR3 loop reads CASSRGTGWGSPLHF. In DNA form, the CDR3 reads TGCGCCAGCAGCCGAGGGACAGGTTGGGGTTCACCCCTCCACTTT.

Note on this clonotype: This may come from a read error, since a much larger clone is one base off. Since no conserved phenylalanine or tryptophan closes the CDR3, a read error is the likely cause. The chain recombines TRBV6-9 with TRBJ1-4, with 8 bases identical to TRBD1. The junction had 7 bases not matched to a gene; V was cut back by 4 bases and J by 0 bases. The length of the CDR3 is 17 residues. CDR1 MNHGY and CDR2 SVAAGI come from the germline V gene. The CDR3 sequence is CASSSFLTGATNEKLFS. The CDR3 DNA sequence: TGTGCCAGCAGTTCCTTCTTGACAGGGGCAACTAATGAAAAACTGTTTTCT.

The gene calls are TRBV14 and TRBJ2-7; 8 nucleotides match TRBD2. J gave up 4 bases and V 2 bases, and 7 bases lay outside the gene matches. This CDR3 is built from 15 residues. Germline V gene sequence: CDR1 SGHDN, CDR2 FVKESK. This CDR3 is CASSQPSGSGYEQYF. CDR3 coding DNA: TGTGCCAGCAGCCAACCAAGCGGGAGTGGGTACGAGCAGTACTTC.

This clonotype was detected many times. This sequence joins TRBV11-2 and TRBJ1-2; no firm D call. Trimming pared 4 bases from V and 0 bases from J, leaving 12 bases between. The CDR3 length is 15 residues. Germline CDR1 SGHAT, CDR2 FQNNGV. The CDR3 sequence: CASSSTTRANYGYTF. CDR3 sequence (DNA): TGTGCCAGCAGCTCCACCACTAGAGCTAACTATGGCTACACCTTC.

V usage is TRBV25-1 and J usage is TRBJ1-2; 7 bases line up with TRBD1. Germline V CDR1 and CDR2: MGHDK, SYGVNS. J was trimmed by 5 bases and V by 6 bases; bases with no gene match: 9. The CDR3 has 14 residues. CDR3 amino acids: CASSAGTVRYGYTF. CDR3 nucleotide sequence: TGTGCCAGCAGCGCCGGGACAGTCCGGTATGGCTACACCTTC.

This clonotype was counted only a few times. The chain links TRBV7-9 to TRBJ2-5, with TRBD2 matching over 12 bases. V dropped 4 bases and J dropped 3; count of bases not matched to a gene: 12. The V gene's germline CDR1 is SEHNR and CDR2 FQNEAQ (reference sequence). This CDR3 contains 18 residues. Here the CDR3 DNA reads TGTGCCAGCAGCTCTCACCCCTTTGGACTAGCGGGAAAAGAGACCCAGTACTTC. Amino acid sequence: CASSSHPFGLAGKETQYF.

The V call is TRBV13, the J call TRBJ1-3; TRBD1 matches at 8 bases. The CDR3 runs to 15 residues. Germline CDR1 and CDR2: PRHDT and FYEKMQ (reference sequence). Unmatched junction bases numbered 1, after V lost 3 bases and J lost 0 bases. The CDR3 nucleotides are TGTGCCAGCAGCTTCAGGGGGCCCTCTGGAAACACCATATATTTT. This sequence encodes CASSFRGPSGNTIYF.

The rearrangement links TRBV30 to TRBJ1-3, with D possibly being TRBD1 (6 bases). The CDR3 spans 15 residues. The V end was cut by 5 bases, the J end by 0 bases, with 14 bases between. CDR1 GTSNPN and CDR2 SVGIG come from the germline V gene (reference sequence). CDR3 protein: CAWGRTDSSGNTIYF. The CDR3 region has the DNA TGTGCCTGGGGACGGACAGACAGCTCTGGAAACACCATATATTTT.

The table lists this clonotype with a few counts. The genes are TRBV19 and TRBJ2-2; TRBD2 agrees at 8 bases. There are 14 residues in the CDR3. The V and J ends lost 6 bases and 7 bases, in that order; junction bases with no gene match: 7. Germline V lookup: CDR1 LNHDA, CDR2 SQIVND (reference sequence). The CDR3 bases are TGTGCCAGTAGAAAGCGGGAGTTGGGCGGGGAGCTGTTTTTT. Its protein product is CASRKRELGGELFF.

V and J are TRBV11-2 and TRBJ2-2, with a tentative D call TRBD2 (6 bases). This CDR3 has 14 amino acids. Per the germline V gene, CDR1 is SGHAT and CDR2 is FQNNGV. Trimming took off 4 bases at V and 3 bases at J, with 9 bases between the two ends. The CDR3 region has the DNA TGTGCCAGCAGCTCCCAGCGGGACACCGGGGAGCTGTTTTTT. The encoded protein is CASSSQRDTGELFF.

The sample holds a few counts of this clonotype. The chain uses TRBV18 and TRBJ1-2; no clear D. The CDR3 contains 13 residues. V gave up 1 base and J gave up 8 bases, with 11 bases separating them. The germline V gene encodes CDR1 KGHSH and CDR2 LQKENI. CDR3 sequence (DNA): TGTGCCAGCTCACCACAGGGCCTCGGCGGCTACACCTTC. Encoded protein: CASSPQGLGGYTF.

This clonotype has ten or more counts. This sequence joins TRBV25-1 and TRBJ1-2, with 9 bases aligning to TRBD1. CDR1 is MGHDK and CDR2 is SYGVNS in the germline V gene. This CDR3 contains 14 residues. The trim removed 0 bases at V and 8 bases at J, leaving 4 bases unmatched. The chain's CDR3 is CASSEYKGQGGYTF. CDR3 coding DNA: TGTGCCAGCAGTGAATATAAGGGACAGGGCGGCTACACCTTC.